This T cell receptor beta chain comes out of a study of blood T cell repertoires in COVID-19. About the research overall: Both acute and convalescent COVID-19 samples were obtained from the United States, Italy and Spain. PBMCs, B-cell-depleted T cells, or T cells provided the cDNA or gDNA that made up the material.

Germline loops: CDR1 SGHRS, CDR2 YFSETQ. The CDR3 contains 16 residues. J gave up 1 base and V 0 bases, and 3 bases lay outside the gene matches. In the study's own analysis: Amplification of reference gene primers provided the estimated nucleated cell counts. Assay: immunoSEQ multiplex PCR; the TCRdb copy retains only in-frame clones and omits some. V, J and clone size were drawn from that table, and D and trimming were deduced from the DNA. The sample consists of about 47,000 clones, roughly four fifths of them appearing once. This TCR derives from a man in his sixties with active COVID-19. V gene TRBV5-1 combines with J gene TRBJ2-3; 9 positions agree with TRBD2. Material: peripheral blood. This CDR3 is CASSLDASGGTDTQYF. The DNA of the CDR3 is TGCGCCAGCAGCTTGGACGCTAGCGGGGGCACAGATACGCAGTATTTT.